This TCR beta chain was observed in a study of blood T cells in healthy people across ages. Together with a sample-barcoded 5' primer, a J-beta primer mix was included in a second PCR lasting about 6 to 11 cycles. TCRdb recomputed calls from the 5' RACE reads with MiXCR, one row per CDR3 protein. Counted here are fewer than 900,000 distinct CDR3 sequences, around 40% occurring once; the ten biggest clones make up under 25%. This CDR3 has 15 amino acids. Trimming took 5 bases from V and 6 from J; bases not matched to a gene: 9. Germline CDR1 MNHNS, CDR2 SASEGT. This receptor was obtained from an older woman in good health. The sequencing sample was made of blood. This chain joins TRBV6-1 and TRBJ1-5, with 8 bases lining up with TRBD1. CDR3 in amino acids: CASSPQGASLQPQHF. The CDR3 bases are TGTGCCAGCAGTCCCCAGGGGGCTAGTCTTCAGCCCCAGCATTTT.